This T cell receptor (beta chain) stems from a study of OX40 agonist ivuxolimab in advanced cancers. Germline V gene lookup returns CDR1 MGHRA and CDR2 YSYEKL. V lost 0 bases and J 5 bases, leaving 10 bases between the germline ends. This CDR3 region has 14 residues. TCRdb's table, derived via immunoSEQ multiplex PCR, lists solely in-frame clones and lacks some. Among fewer than 6,500 clones, 70% were seen once, and the ten largest hold 55% to 75%. The starting material was CD4+ or CD8+ T cells sorted from blood, obtained in a trial of the OX40 agonist ivuxolimab. V is TRBV4-1 and J is TRBJ1-1; D gene ambiguous. This sequence was found in an adult with an advanced solid tumor such as melanoma, head and neck, liver or kidney cancer. This CDR3 reads CASSQDSGRTEAFF. CDR3 nucleotides: TGCGCCAGCAGCCAAGACTCCGGCCGGACTGAAGCTTTCTTT.